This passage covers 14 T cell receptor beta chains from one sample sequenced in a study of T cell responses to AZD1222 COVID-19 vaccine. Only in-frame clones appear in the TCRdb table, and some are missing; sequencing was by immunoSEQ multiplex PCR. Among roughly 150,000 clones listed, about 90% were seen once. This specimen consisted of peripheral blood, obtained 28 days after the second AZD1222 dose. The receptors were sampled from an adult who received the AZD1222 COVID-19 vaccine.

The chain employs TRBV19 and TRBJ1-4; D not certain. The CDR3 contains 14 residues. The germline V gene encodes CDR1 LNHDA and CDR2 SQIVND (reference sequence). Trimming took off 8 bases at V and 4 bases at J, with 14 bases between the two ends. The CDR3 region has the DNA TGTGCCAGTTCTCAGAGGGAGATTAATGAAAAACTGTTTTTT. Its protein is CASSQREINEKLFF. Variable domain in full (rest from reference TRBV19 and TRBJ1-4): DGGITQSPKYLFRKEGQNVTLSCEQNLNHDAMYWYRQDPGQGLRLIYYSQIVNDFQKGDIAEGYSVSREKKESFPLTVTSAQKNPTAFYLCASSQREINEKLFFGSGTQLSVL.

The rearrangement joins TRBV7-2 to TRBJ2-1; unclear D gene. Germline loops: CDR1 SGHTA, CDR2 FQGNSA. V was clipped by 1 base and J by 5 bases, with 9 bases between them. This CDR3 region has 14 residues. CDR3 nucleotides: TGTGCCAGCAGCTTAGTAGGAACAGACAATGAGCAGTTCTTC. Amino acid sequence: CASSLVGTDNEQFF.

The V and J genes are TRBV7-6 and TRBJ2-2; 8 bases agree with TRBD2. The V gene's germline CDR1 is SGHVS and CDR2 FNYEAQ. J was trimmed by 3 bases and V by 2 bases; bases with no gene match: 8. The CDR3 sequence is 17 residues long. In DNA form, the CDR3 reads TGTGCCAGCAGCTTAATGGGGCGGGGGGCCGACACCGGGGAGCTGTTTTTT. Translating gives CASSLMGRGADTGELFF.

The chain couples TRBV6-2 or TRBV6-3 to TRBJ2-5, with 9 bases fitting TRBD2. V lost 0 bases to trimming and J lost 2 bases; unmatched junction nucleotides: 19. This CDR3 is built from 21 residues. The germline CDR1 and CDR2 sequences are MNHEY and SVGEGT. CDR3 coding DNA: TGTGCCAGCAGTTACTCCGATACCCCGTGGTTAGCGGGAGTGGGTCAAGAGACCCAGTACTTC. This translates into CASSYSDTPWLAGVGQETQYF.

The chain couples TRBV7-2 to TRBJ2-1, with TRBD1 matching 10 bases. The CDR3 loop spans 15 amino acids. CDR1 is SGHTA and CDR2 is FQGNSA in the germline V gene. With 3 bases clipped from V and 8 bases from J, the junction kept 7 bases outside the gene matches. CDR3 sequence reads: CASSFLGQGFDEQFF. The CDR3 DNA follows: TGTGCCAGCAGCTTTCTGGGACAGGGGTTCGATGAGCAGTTCTTC.

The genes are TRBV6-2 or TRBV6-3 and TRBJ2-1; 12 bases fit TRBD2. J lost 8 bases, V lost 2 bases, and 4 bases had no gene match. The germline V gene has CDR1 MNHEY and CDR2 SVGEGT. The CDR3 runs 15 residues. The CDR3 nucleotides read TGTGCCAGCAGTTACGGGGCTAGCGGGGGGGATGAGCAGTTCTTC. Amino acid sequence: CASSYGASGGDEQFF.

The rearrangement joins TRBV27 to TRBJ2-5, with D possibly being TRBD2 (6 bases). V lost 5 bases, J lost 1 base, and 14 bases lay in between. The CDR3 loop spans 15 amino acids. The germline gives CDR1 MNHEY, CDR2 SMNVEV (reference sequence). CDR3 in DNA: TGTGCCAGCAGTCCCGGACTAACGGCCCAAGAGACCCAGTACTTC. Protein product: CASSPGLTAQETQYF.

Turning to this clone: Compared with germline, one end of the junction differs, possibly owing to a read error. The CDR3 region is CASSLFETAGLF. CDR3 nucleotide sequence: TGTGCCAGCAGCTTGTTCGAAACAGCCGGGCTCTTC. The chain couples TRBV5-5 to TRBJ2-1; D remains unclear. The CDR3 totals 12 residues. Germline V lookup: CDR1 SGHKS, CDR2 YYEKEE (reference sequence).

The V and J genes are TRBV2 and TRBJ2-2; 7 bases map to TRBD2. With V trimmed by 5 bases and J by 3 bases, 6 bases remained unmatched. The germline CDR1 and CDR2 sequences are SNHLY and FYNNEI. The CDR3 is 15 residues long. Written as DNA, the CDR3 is TGTGCCAGCAGTCCGACTAGCAGATACACCGGGGAGCTGTTTTTT. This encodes CASSPTSRYTGELFF.

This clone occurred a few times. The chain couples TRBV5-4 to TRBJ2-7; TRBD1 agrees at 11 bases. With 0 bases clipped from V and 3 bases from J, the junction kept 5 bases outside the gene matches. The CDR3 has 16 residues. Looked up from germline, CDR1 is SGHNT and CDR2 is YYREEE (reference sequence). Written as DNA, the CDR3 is TGTGCCAGCAGCTTGGCCGGACAGGGGGCCTACTACGAGCAGTACTTC. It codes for CASSLAGQGAYYEQYF.

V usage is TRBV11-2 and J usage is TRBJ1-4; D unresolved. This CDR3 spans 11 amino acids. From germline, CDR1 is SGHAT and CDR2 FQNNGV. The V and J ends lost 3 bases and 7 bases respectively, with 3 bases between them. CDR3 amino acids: CASSLGEKLFF. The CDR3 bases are TGTGCCAGCAGCTTGGGTGAAAAACTGTTTTTT.

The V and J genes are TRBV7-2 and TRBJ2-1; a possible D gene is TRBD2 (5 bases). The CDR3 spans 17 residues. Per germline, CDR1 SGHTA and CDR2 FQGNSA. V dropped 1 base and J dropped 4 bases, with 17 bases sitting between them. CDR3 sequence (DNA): TGTGCCAGCAGCTTAGGGGTTCTTGGGCTAGCTTACAATGAGCAGTTCTTC. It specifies CASSLGVLGLAYNEQFF.

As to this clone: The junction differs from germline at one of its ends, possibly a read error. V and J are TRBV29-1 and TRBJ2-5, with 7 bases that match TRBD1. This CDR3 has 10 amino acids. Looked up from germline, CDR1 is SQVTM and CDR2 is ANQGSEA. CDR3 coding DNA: TGCAGCGTTGAAAGGGGGCCCCTACACTTC. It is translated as CSVERGPLHF.

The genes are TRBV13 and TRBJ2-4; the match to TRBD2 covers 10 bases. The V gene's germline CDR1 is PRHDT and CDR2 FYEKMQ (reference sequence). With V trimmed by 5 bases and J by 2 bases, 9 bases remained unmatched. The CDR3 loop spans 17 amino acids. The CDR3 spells CASSPRAGGVSKNIQYF. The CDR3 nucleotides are TGTGCCAGCAGCCCGCGAGCGGGGGGGGTGTCCAAAAACATTCAGTACTTC.